The 3 T cell receptor beta chains below all came from one sample that was sequenced in a study of T cells after yellow fever vaccination. MiXCR, run by TCRdb on the 5' RACE reads, gives a single entry per CDR3 protein. This sample has some 240,000 distinct CDR3 sequences, with roughly 5.2% found just once. The sequences come from CD4+ T cells sorted from PBMCs, collected on the day of the yellow fever booster vaccination. Source of these receptors: a man younger than 35 who received the YFV17D yellow fever vaccine.

This clonotype showed up just once. The junction and the germline gene differ at one end; a read error may be behind it. V usage is TRBV4-1 and J usage is TRBJ2-2; 12 nucleotides match TRBD2. The CDR3 length is 18 residues. Per the germline V gene, CDR1 is MGHRA and CDR2 is YSYEKL. The chain's CDR3 is CASSQDLLAGGPTGEPFF. CDR3 DNA sequence: TGCGCCAGCAGCCAAGATCTCCTAGCGGGGGGGCCGACCGGGGAGCCGTTTTTT.

The DNA of the CDR3 is TGTGCCAGCAGCCCGGGACCGGTAGATTACGAGCAGTACGTC. Translated: CASSPGPVDYEQYV. The chain carries TRBV6-5 and TRBJ2-7; D might be TRBD1 or TRBD2, each matching 5 bases. The V end lost 6 bases, the J end lost 4 bases, and 16 bases lay between the germline ends. Per the germline V gene, CDR1 is MNHEY and CDR2 is SVGAGI. The CDR3 consists of 14 residues.

The CDR3 loop reads CASSEYYSNQPQHF. The DNA of the CDR3 is TGTGCCAGCAGTGAATATTACAGCAATCAGCCCCAGCATTTT. The genes are TRBV6-1 and TRBJ1-5; no firm D call. The CDR3 has 14 residues. V was clipped by 2 bases and J by 1 base, with 6 bases between them. Germline V CDR1 and CDR2: MNHNS, SASEGT.